These T cell receptor beta chains were read from a single sample in a study of OX40 agonist ivuxolimab in advanced cancers. The protocol was immunoSEQ multiplex PCR, while the TCRdb copy is restricted to in-frame clones and leaves out a portion. The sample contains tens of thousands of clones, 81% of which appear only once. This material consisted of CD4+ or CD8+ T cells sorted from blood, taken in a trial of the OX40 agonist ivuxolimab. Every receptor here comes from an adult with an advanced solid tumor such as melanoma, head and neck, liver or kidney cancer. Both conserved end residues are part of each CDR3. The D gene is left open where the match is weak. Expanded clones get a size class; other rows say once, few or many, or leave the size out.

clone_size j_call v_call d_call cdr3_nt cdr3_aa
once TRBJ1-1 TRBV11-2 NA TGTGCCAGCAGCTTAGACGGGGGGATTAGAAACACTGAAGCTTTCTTT CASSLDGGIRNTEAFF
NA TRBJ2-1 TRBV2 NA TGTGCCAGTACAATGCAACTCCAGGGGGGTGAGCAGTTCTTC CASTMQLQGGEQFF
NA TRBJ2-6 TRBV19 NA TGTGCCAGTAGATTAACATCTGGGGCCAACGTCCTGACTTTC CASRLTSGANVLTF
NA TRBJ1-6 TRBV6-6 NA TGTGCCAGCAGTTACCTTTCTAATTCACCCCTCCACTTT CASSYLSNSPLHF
NA TRBJ1-4 TRBV19 NA TGTGCCAGTCACCAGGGACAAACTAATGAAAAACTGTTTTTT CASHQGQTNEKLFF
NA TRBJ1-2 TRBV5-6 NA TGTGCCAGCAGCTTGGAACGGGGTGGCTACACCTTC CASSLERGGYTF
NA TRBJ2-1 TRBV13 NA TGTGCCAGCAGCCTGGGGGAATACAATGAGCAGTTCTTC CASSLGEYNEQFF
NA TRBJ2-3 TRBV19 NA TGTGCCAGTACAGCCATCGTTGGTGCAGATACGCAGTATTTT CASTAIVGADTQYF
NA TRBJ1-1 TRBV11-2 NA TGTGCCAGCATGCGCACAGCAAACACTGAAGCTTTCTTT CASMRTANTEAFF
NA TRBJ2-5 TRBV10-3 NA TGTGCCATCCGACAATCGGAGACCCAGTACTTC CAIRQSETQYF
few TRBJ2-7 TRBV5-5 TRBD2 TGTGCCAGCAGCCCCGGGGGGGGCATCTACGAGCAGTACTTC CASSPGGGIYEQYF
NA TRBJ1-2 TRBV6-5 NA TGTGCCAGCAGCTACACAGGGTGGTTTGGCTACACCTTC CASSYTGWFGYTF
NA TRBJ2-7 TRBV9 TRBD2 TGTGCCAGCAGCGTAGAAGCGGGGGGGACCTACGAGCAGTACTTC CASSVEAGGTYEQYF
NA TRBJ1-2 TRBV20-1 NA TGCAGTGCTAGTCTCAGGGCTGGCTACACCTTC CSASLRAGYTF
NA TRBJ2-1 TRBV5-6 NA TGTGCCAGCAGCGCAGAATATGAGCAGTTCTTC CASSAEYEQFF
few TRBJ1-1 TRBV5-4 TRBD1 TGTGCCAGCAGCCCCACAGGGGGCAACACTGAAGCTTTCTTT CASSPTGGNTEAFF
NA TRBJ1-3 TRBV7-8 NA TGTGCCAGCAGCTTGGGGACATCTGGAAACACCATATATTTT CASSLGTSGNTIYF
few TRBJ1-5 TRBV19 NA TGTGCCAGTAAGGTCCCCCAGCCCACTCAGCCCCAGCATTTT CASKVPQPTQPQHF
NA TRBJ1-1 TRBV7-8 NA TGTGCCAGCAGCTCAGACCCATACACTGAAGCTTTCTTT CASSSDPYTEAFF
NA TRBJ2-2 TRBV7-9 NA TGTGCCAGCAGCTTAGATTCGGGGGTGAACACCGGGGAGCTGTTTTTT CASSLDSGVNTGELFF
NA TRBJ2-3 TRBV19 NA TGTGCCAGTAGTATTGCCGGTACTAGCACAGATACGCAGTATTTT CASSIAGTSTDTQYF
NA TRBJ1-1 TRBV2 NA TGTGCCAGCAGTGGAGGGGTGAACACTGAAGCTTTCTTT CASSGGVNTEAFF
NA TRBJ2-5 TRBV18 NA TGTGCCAGCTCCCACTTAGGGGAGACCCAGTACTTC CASSHLGETQYF
NA TRBJ2-7 TRBV5-1 TRBD2 TGCGCCAGCAGCGGACTAGCGGGGTACGAGCAGTACTTC CASSGLAGYEQYF
once TRBJ2-6 TRBV28 NA TGTGCCAGCAGTTATCACAGCTCTGGGGCCAACGTCCTGACTTTC CASSYHSSGANVLTF
NA TRBJ2-2 TRBV7-2 TRBD2 TGTGCCAGCAGCCCTACTAGCGGGGGGGCTGCCGGGGAGCTGTTTTTT CASSPTSGGAAGELFF
NA TRBJ1-5 TRBV19 TRBD1 TGTGCCAGTAGTTCCCCGGGACAGGGAGGTCAGCCCCAGCATTTT CASSSPGQGGQPQHF
NA TRBJ2-1 TRBV27 TRBD1 TGTGCCAGCAGTCCCGGACAGGCGAACACAGGGCTTCGAATCATTGAGCAGTTCTTC CASSPGQANTGLRIIEQFF
NA TRBJ1-1 TRBV2 TRBD1 TGTGCCAGCACCCGGGACAGGGGTGAAGCTTTCTTT CASTRDRGEAFF
NA TRBJ2-1 TRBV5-1 TRBD1 TGCGCCAGCAGCCCGGATTACAGGGGGCGAAATGAGCAGTTCTTC CASSPDYRGRNEQFF
NA TRBJ2-3 TRBV2 TRBD2 TGTGCCAGCAGACTAGGGCGGGGGGGCACCGATACGCAGTATTTT CASRLGRGGTDTQYF
NA TRBJ1-6 TRBV27 NA TGTGCCAGCAGTTTACAGGGTTGGAATTCACCCCTCCACTTT CASSLQGWNSPLHF
once TRBJ2-5 TRBV29-1 NA TGCAGCGTTGAAGATAGGCACAGCAACCAAGAGACCCAGTACTTC CSVEDRHSNQETQYF
NA TRBJ2-1 TRBV11-2 NA TGTGCCAGCAGCGAGAGGGGTTTCTACAATGAGCAGTTCTTC CASSERGFYNEQFF
NA TRBJ1-2 TRBV6-1 NA TGTGCCAGCAGTGAAACGGAAGGTTCCTATGGCTACACCTTC CASSETEGSYGYTF
NA TRBJ1-4 TRBV9 NA TGTGCCAGCAGCGTAAATGAGGGAGATCGTCTGTTTTTT CASSVNEGDRLFF
NA TRBJ2-7 TRBV6-6 NA TGTGCCAGCAGTGAGAAGTACGAGCAGTACTTC CASSEKYEQYF
NA TRBJ1-1 TRBV5-8 NA TGTGCCAGCAGCCACAGGGTGGGGAACACTGAAGCTTTCTTT CASSHRVGNTEAFF
NA TRBJ2-1 TRBV6-6 TRBD1 TGTGCCAGCAGCGGGACAGTCAACAATGAGCAGTTCTTC CASSGTVNNEQFF
NA TRBJ1-2 TRBV2 NA TGTGCCAGCAGAACAGGGAAGAGTGGTGGCTACACCTTC CASRTGKSGGYTF
once TRBJ2-2 TRBV28 NA TGTGCCAGCAGCGCCCCCGCGGGGCTAGCAGGGAACACCGGGGAGCTGTTTTTT CASSAPAGLAGNTGELFF
NA TRBJ1-6 TRBV5-6 NA TGTGCCAGCAGCTTGGGAGAATCCGGGACGAGGTATTCACCCCTCCACTTT CASSLGESGTRYSPLHF
few TRBJ1-2 TRBV6-1 NA TGTGCCAGCAGTGAAGACCGCCCGTGGAGTGGCTACACCTTC CASSEDRPWSGYTF
NA TRBJ1-3 TRBV11-3 TRBD1 TGTGCCAGCAGTACGGGACAGCTCTCTGGAAACACCATATATTTT CASSTGQLSGNTIYF
NA TRBJ2-1 TRBV7-2 TRBD2 TGTGCCAGCAGCTCTAGCGGTTTATCCTACAATGAGCAGTTCTTC CASSSSGLSYNEQFF
NA TRBJ1-5 TRBV4-2 NA TGTGCCAGCAGCCCAGACCGGGGGGCGAGCAATCAGCCCCAGCATTTT CASSPDRGASNQPQHF
NA TRBJ1-5 TRBV2 NA TGTGCCAGCAGGTTGGGTATGAGCAATCAGCCCCAGCATTTT CASRLGMSNQPQHF
NA TRBJ2-5 TRBV11-1 NA TGTGCCAGCAGCTTTGAGGGGCAAGTGGTGGAGACCCAGTACTTC CASSFEGQVVETQYF
NA TRBJ2-3 TRBV7-2 TRBD2 TGTGCCAGCAGCTTAGGGGTCAGCGGGGGCACAGATACGCAGTATTTT CASSLGVSGGTDTQYF
NA TRBJ1-3 TRBV6-6 NA TGTGCCAGCAGACTAACAGGGAGCAACTCTGGAAACACCATATATTTT CASRLTGSNSGNTIYF
NA TRBJ1-1 TRBV7-9 NA TGTGCCAGCAGCTTAGGTGTGGGCCAAGGAAACACTGAAGCTTTCTTT CASSLGVGQGNTEAFF
once TRBJ1-6 TRBV6-1 TRBD1 TGTGCCAGCAGTGAAGCGCCGGGAGGGGGCAGCGGTTATAATTCACCCCTCCACTTT CASSEAPGGGSGYNSPLHF
NA TRBJ2-1 TRBV5-1 TRBD1 TGCGCCAGCAGATCCGGGACAGAGATTATCTACAATGAGCAGTTCTTC CASRSGTEIIYNEQFF
NA TRBJ2-7 TRBV6-5 NA TGTGCCAGCAGCCAAGGGAGCGAGCAGTACTTC CASSQGSEQYF
NA TRBJ2-3 TRBV5-1 TRBD1 TGCGCCAGCAGCTTGGGGGGACAGGGGTACGATACGCAGTATTTT CASSLGGQGYDTQYF